This T cell receptor (beta chain) was identified during a study of shared clonotypes between healthy human individuals. The CDR3 totals 14 residues. The germline CDR1 and CDR2 sequences are SNHLY and FYNNEI. V lost 4 bases to trimming and J lost 6 bases, with 16 bases between them. Clones were read by immunoSEQ multiplex PCR, and TCRdb kept only the in-frame ones, dropping some. The sample holds about 980,000 clones, about three quarters seen once. What was sequenced was memory CD4+ T cells sorted from blood. Subset reported: CD45RA-negative fraction. The source of this sequence is a man between 18 and 35 years old in good health. The V gene is TRBV2, the J gene TRBJ2-7, with a possible D match to TRBD1 (5 bases). This chain's CDR3 is CASSARDTGSEQYF. The DNA of the CDR3 is TGTGCCAGCAGTGCAAGGGATACAGGCAGCGAGCAGTACTTC. Drawing the rest from reference TRBV2 and TRBJ2-7, the complete variable domain is EPEVTQTPSHQVTQMGQEVILRCVPISNHLYFYWYRQILGQKVEFLVSFYNNEISEKSEIFDDQFSVERPDGSNFTLKIRSTKLEDSAMYFCASSARDTGSEQYFGPGTRLTVT.